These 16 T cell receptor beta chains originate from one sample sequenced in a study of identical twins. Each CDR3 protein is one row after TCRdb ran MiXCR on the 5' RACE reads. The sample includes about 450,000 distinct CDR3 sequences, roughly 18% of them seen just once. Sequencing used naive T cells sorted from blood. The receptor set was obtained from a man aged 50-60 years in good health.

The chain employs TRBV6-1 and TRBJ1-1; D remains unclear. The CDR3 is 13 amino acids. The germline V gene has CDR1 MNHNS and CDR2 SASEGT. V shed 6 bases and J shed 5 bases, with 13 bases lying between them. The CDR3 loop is CASRIRDETEAFF. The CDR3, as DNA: TGTGCCAGCAGGATACGGGATGAGACTGAAGCTTTCTTT.

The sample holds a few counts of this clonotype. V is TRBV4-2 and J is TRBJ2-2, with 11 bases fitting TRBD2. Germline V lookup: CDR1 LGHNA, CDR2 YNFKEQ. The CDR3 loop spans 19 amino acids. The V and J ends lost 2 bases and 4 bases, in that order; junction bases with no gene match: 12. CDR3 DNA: TGTGCCAGCAGCCAATCCGGCGGTAGCGGGAGGGTTCTCACCGGGGAGCTGTTTTTT. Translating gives CASSQSGGSGRVLTGELFF.

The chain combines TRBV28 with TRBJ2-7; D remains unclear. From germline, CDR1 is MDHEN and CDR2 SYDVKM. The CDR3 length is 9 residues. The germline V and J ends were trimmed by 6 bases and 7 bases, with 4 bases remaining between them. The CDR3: CASRREQYF. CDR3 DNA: TGTGCCAGCAGGCGGGAGCAGTACTTC. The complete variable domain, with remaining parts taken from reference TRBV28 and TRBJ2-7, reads DVKVTQSSRYLVKRTGEKVFLECVQDMDHENMFWYRQDPGLGLRLIYFSYDVKMKEKGDIPEGYSVSREKKERFSLILESASTNQTSMYLCASRREQYFGPGTRLTVT.

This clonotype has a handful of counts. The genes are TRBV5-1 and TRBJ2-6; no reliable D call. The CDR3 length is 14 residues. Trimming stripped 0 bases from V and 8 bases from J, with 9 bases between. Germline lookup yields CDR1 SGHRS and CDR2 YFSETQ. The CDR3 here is CASSLEEVSNVLTF. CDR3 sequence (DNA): TGCGCCAGCAGCTTGGAAGAGGTGTCCAACGTCCTGACTTTC.

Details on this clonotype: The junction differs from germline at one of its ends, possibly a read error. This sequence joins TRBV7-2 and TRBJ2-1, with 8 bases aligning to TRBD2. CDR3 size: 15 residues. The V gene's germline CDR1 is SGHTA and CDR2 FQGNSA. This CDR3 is CASRLAGTSYNEQFF. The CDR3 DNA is TGTGCCAGCAGGTTAGCGGGGACTTCCTACAATGAGCAGTTCTTC.

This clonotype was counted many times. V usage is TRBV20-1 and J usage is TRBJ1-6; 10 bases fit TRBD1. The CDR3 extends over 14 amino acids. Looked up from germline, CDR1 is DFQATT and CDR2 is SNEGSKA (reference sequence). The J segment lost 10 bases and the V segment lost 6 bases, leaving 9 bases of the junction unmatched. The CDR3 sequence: CSAGGDRGASPLHF. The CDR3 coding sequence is TGCAGTGCCGGGGGGGACAGGGGTGCCTCACCCCTCCACTTT.

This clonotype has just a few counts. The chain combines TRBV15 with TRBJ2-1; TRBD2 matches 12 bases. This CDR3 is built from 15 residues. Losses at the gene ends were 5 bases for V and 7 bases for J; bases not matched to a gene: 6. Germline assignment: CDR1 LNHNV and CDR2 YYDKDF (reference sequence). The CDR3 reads CATSPGLAGWNEQFF. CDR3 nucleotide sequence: TGTGCCACCAGCCCCGGACTAGCGGGATGGAATGAGCAGTTCTTC.

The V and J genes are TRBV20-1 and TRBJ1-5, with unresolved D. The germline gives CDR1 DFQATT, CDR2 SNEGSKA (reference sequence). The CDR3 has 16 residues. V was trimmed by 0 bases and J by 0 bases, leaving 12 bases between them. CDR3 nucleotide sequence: TGCAGTGCTAGAGACCCCCGGGGAGCTAGCAATCAGCCCCAGCATTTT. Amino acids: CSARDPRGASNQPQHF.

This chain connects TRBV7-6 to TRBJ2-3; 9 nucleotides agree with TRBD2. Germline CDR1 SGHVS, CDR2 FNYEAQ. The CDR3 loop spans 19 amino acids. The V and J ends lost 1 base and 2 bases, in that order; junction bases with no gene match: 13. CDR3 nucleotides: TGTGCCAGCAGCTTAGTTTTCTATGGGCTAGCGGGAAACACAGATACGCAGTATTTT. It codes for CASSLVFYGLAGNTDTQYF.

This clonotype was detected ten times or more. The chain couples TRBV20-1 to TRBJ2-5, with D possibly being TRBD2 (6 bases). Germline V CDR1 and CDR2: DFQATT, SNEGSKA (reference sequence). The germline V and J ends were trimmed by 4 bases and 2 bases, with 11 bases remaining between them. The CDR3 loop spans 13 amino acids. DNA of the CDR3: TGCAGTGCTATCGGGGGTCAGCAAGAGACCCAGTACTTC. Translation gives CSAIGGQQETQYF.

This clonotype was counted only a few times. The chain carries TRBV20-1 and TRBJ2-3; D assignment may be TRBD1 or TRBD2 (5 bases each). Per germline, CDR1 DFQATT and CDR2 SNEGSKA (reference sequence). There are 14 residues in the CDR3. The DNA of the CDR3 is TGCAGCCCCTCCCGGGGCCTGATCACAGATACGCAGTATTTT. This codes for CSPSRGLITDTQYF.

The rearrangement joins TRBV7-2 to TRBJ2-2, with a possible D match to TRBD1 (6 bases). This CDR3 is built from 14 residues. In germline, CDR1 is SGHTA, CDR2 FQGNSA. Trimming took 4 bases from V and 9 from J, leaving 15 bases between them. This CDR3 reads CASSSPTGSRELFF. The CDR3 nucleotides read TGTGCCAGCAGCTCACCGACAGGTTCCCGGGAGCTGTTTTTT.

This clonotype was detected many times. The CDR3 sequence is CATSDLFDTGELFF. CDR3 coding DNA: TGTGCCACCAGTGATTTGTTCGACACCGGGGAGCTGTTTTTT. The chain joins TRBV24-1 to TRBJ2-2; D uncertain. The CDR3 runs 14 residues. Germline V gene lookup returns CDR1 KGHDR and CDR2 SFDVKD. With 0 bases removed from V and 3 bases from J, the gap between germline ends came to 4 bases.

The CDR3 DNA reads TGTGCCAGCAGTTTTGGCAGTCTCGGTACGCAGTATTTT. Its translation is CASSFGSLGTQYF. V and J are TRBV28 and TRBJ2-3; D is undetermined. Looked up from germline, CDR1 is MDHEN and CDR2 is SYDVKM. V lost 3 bases and J lost 8, with 12 bases in between. This CDR3 spans 13 amino acids.

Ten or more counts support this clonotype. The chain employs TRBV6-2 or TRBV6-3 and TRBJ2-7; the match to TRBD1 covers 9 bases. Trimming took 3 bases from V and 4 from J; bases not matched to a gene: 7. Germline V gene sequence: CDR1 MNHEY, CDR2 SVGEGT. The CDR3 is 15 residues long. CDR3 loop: CASSYLWTGEYEQYF. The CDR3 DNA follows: TGTGCCAGCAGTTATCTCTGGACAGGGGAATACGAGCAGTACTTC.

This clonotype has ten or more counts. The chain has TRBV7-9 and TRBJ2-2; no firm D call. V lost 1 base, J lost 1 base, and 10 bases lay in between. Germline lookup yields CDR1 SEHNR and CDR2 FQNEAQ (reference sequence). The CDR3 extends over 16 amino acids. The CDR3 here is CASSLGLSENTGELFF. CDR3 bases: TGTGCCAGCAGCTTAGGGCTTTCGGAGAACACCGGGGAGCTGTTTTTT.